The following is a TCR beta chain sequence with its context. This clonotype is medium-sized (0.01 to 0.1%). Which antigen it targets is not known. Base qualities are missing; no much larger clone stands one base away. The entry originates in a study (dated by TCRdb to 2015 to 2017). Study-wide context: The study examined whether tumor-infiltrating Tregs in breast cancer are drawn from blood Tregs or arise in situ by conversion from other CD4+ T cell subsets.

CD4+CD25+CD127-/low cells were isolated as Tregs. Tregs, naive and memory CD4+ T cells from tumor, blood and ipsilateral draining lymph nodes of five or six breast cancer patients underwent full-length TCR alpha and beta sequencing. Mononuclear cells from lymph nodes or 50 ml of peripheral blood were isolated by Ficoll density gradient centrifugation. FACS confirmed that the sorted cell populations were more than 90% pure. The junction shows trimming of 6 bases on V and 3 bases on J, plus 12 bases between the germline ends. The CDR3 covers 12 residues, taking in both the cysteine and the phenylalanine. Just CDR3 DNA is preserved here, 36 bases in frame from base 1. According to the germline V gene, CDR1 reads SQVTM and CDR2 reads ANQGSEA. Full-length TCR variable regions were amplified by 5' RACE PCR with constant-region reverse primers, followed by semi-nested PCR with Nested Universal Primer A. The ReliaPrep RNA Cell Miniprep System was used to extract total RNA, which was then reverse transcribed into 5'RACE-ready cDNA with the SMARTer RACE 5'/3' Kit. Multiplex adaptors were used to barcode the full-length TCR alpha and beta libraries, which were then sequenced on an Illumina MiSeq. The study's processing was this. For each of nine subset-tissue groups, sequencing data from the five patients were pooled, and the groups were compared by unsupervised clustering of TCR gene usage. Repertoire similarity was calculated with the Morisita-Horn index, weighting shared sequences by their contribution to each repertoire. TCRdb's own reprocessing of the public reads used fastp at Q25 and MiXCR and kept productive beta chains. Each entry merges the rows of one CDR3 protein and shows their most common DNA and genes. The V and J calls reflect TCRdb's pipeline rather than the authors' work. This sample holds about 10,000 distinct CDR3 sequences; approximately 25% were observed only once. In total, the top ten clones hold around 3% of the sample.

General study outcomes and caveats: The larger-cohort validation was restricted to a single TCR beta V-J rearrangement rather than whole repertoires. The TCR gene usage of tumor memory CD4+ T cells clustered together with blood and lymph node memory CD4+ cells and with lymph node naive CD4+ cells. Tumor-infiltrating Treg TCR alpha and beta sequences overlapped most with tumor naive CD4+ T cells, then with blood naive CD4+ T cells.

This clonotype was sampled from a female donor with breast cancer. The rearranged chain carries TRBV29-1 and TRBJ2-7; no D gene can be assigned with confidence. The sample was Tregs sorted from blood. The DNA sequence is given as TGCAGCGTCAACGTTTTAGGCTACGAGCAGTACTTC. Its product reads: CSVNVLGYEQYF.